The entry below describes one T cell receptor (beta chain). Its antigen specificity is not known. There are no base qualities to consult, and no much larger clone falls within one base. This entry belongs to a study of T cells in lung cancer brain metastases (dated by TCRdb to 2016 to 2019). At the level of the whole study: Of the 20 patients, seventeen had a history of tobacco use, with a median of roughly 38 pack-years. Of the roughly 20 patients, eighteen received no interval therapy between resection of the primary and resection of the metastasis. The median interval between acquisition of the primary specimen and acquisition of the brain metastasis specimen was 300 to 400 days. TCR beta CDR3 repertoires were compared between fully resected primary non-small cell lung cancers and paired brain metastases. The cohort included about 20 patients who provided 40 or so specimens, with each patient contributing one primary lung lesion and one brain metastasis. Patients had a median age at first diagnosis of more than 55 years, with 8 or 9 males and fewer than 13 females. The average DNA integrity number was about 4 in both primary and metastatic specimens, and the two sites did not differ significantly.

What the study reported, not specific to this receptor: A significantly larger repertoire fraction was made up by the ten most abundant clones in brain metastases than in primaries, which was suggestive of clonal expansion. Most clones were lesion-specific, with limited overlap between paired lesions (mean Morisita index approximately 0.21). Retrieval of the complete infiltrating T cell repertoire may have been prevented by DNA fragmentation in FFPE samples. Brain metastases contained significantly fewer unique productive clones than the paired primaries (median approximately 1,500 versus 4,300). The study could not control for the effects of preoperative corticosteroids on T cell infiltration in brain metastases.

Each sample received between about 2 and 5.5 ug of genomic DNA as input, and paired samples received equal DNA input. TCR beta libraries were constructed with the immunoSEQ hsTCRbeta Kit, with multiplexed V and J gene primers used across two PCR steps. The pooled libraries, together with positive and negative controls, were sequenced on an Illumina MiSeq running a 100-cycle paired-end protocol. In the paper's pipeline: Raw data were processed by the immunoSEQ vendor into normalized, annotated TCR beta repertoire reports. Richness was defined as unique clones by nucleotide sequence, with iChao1 and Efron-Thisted estimators extrapolating total richness. Pielou's evenness, Simpson's index, top-ten clone proportional abundance, and Morisita overlap index were used to characterize and compare paired lesions. TCRdb holds this immuneACCESS table with in-frame rearrangements only. Some clones are missing; in checked studies, unresolved V genes explain under half, and the rest has no known cause. That table supplies the V and J calls and clone size; D and trimming were determined from the DNA. This sample has almost 5,500 clones in its table, and 75% to 90% of those were observed once. Less than 4.5% of the sample comes from the top ten.

The germline V gene sets CDR1 to MNHNS and CDR2 to SASEGT. The CDR3 goes from the cysteine to the phenylalanine over 15 residues. Only the CDR3 portion is preserved as DNA: 45 bases, with reading frame beginning at the first base. V sheds 4 bases and J sheds 5 bases, leaving 17 bases between their ends. Patients had resection either for delayed recurrence of a solitary brain metastasis or for synchronous oligometastatic disease. Patients with a history of multiple malignancies were excluded so that cancers other than NSCLC would not be included. Using marked H&E slides as a guide, tumor areas were macrodissected from roughly 5 unstained around 9.3 um sections that had been deparaffinized. Every specimen was formalin-fixed and paraffin-embedded (FFPE). Genomic DNA was extracted using the AllPrep DNA/RNA FFPE Kit.

Sequenced: tumor tissue from the primary lung tumor. This specimen's cell subset or site label, interpreted: primary lung cancer lesion. This TCR derives from a man between 65 and 85 years old with non-small cell lung cancer. The chain uses TRBV6-1 and TRBJ1-2; 6 matching bases give a weak D call of TRBD1. The sequenced DNA is TGTGCCAGCAGTGTGGGGGGCCAGGGGATATATGGCTACACCTTC. This is translated as CASSVGGQGIYGYTF.